This T cell receptor beta chain comes out of a study of blood T cell repertoires in COVID-19. Participants' reported clinical history set cohort assignment. Sequenced by immunoSEQ multiplex PCR; TCRdb stores in-frame clones only, minus some. The sample has roughly 290,000 clones, around 90% seen once; the top ten hold roughly 1.5%. This CDR3 spans 15 amino acids. V trimming: 2 bases; J trimming: 1 base; junction bases outside the gene matches: 4. From germline, CDR1 is SGHKS and CDR2 YYEKEE (reference sequence). The TCR comes from a woman aged 18-29 years with acute COVID-19. Input material: PBMCs or T cells enriched from blood (not recorded which). This chain connects TRBV5-5 to TRBJ1-2; 8 nucleotides match TRBD1. The CDR3 sequence is CASSLGTGLNYGYTF. In nucleotides, the CDR3 is TGTGCCAGCAGCTTAGGGACAGGACTTAACTATGGCTACACCTTC. The whole variable domain, filled in from reference TRBV5-5 and TRBJ1-2, reads DAGVTQSPTHLIKTRGQQVTLRCSPISGHKSVSWYQQVLGQGPQFIFQYYEKEERGRGNFPDRFSARQFPNYSSELNVNALLLGDSALYLCASSLGTGLNYGYTFGSGTRLTVV.